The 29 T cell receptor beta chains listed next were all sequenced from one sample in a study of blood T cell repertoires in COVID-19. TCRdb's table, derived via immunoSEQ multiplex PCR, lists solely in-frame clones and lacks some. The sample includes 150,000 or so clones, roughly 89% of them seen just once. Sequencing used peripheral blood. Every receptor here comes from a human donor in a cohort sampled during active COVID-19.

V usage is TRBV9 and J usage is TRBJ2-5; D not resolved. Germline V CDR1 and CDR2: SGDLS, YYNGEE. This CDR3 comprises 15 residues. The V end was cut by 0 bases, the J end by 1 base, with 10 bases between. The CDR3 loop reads CASSVARSAQETQYF. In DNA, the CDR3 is TGTGCCAGCAGCGTAGCGAGGTCTGCCCAAGAGACCCAGTACTTC.

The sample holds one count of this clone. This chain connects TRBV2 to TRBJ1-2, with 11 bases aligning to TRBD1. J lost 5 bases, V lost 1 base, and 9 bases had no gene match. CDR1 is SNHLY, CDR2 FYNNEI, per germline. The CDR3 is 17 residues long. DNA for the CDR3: TGTGCCAGCAGTGAAGTGGAAGGGGGACAGGGGGTTTATGGCTACACCTTC. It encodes CASSEVEGGQGVYGYTF.

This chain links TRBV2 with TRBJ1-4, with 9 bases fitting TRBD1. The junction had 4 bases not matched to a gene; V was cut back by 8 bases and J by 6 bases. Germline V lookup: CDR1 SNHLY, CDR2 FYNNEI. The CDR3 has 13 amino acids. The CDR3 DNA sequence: TGTGCCAGCCTCCGGGACAGGGATGAAAAACTGTTTTTT. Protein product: CASLRDRDEKLFF.

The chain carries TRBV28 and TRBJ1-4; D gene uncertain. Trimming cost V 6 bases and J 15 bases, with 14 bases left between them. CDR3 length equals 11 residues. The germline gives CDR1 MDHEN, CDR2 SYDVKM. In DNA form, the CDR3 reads TGTGCCAGCAGGGGAGGCACGAGGGTGTTTTTT. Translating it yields CASRGGTRVFF.

The CDR3 sequence: CASSFRSSYEQYF. In nucleotides, the CDR3 is TGCGCCAGCAGCTTTCGCAGCTCCTACGAGCAGTACTTC. V gene TRBV5-1 combines with J gene TRBJ2-7; D is unresolved. V was shortened by 2 bases and J by 0 bases, with 6 bases between the two germline ends. The CDR3 spans 13 residues. Germline CDR1 is SGHRS and CDR2 is YFSETQ.

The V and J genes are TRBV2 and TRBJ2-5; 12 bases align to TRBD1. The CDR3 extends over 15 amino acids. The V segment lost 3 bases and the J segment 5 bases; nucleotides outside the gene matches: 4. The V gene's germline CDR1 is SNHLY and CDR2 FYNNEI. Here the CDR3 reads CASSDGTGGWETQYF. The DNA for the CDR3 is TGTGCCAGCAGTGATGGGACAGGGGGCTGGGAGACCCAGTACTTC.

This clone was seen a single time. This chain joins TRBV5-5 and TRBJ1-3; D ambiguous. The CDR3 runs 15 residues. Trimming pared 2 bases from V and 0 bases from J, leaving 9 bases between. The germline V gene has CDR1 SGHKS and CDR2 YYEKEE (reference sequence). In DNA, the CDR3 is TGTGCCAGCAGCTTTACCACGAGCTCTGGAAACACCATATATTTT. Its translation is CASSFTTSSGNTIYF. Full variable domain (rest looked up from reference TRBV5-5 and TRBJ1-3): DAGVTQSPTHLIKTRGQQVTLRCSPISGHKSVSWYQQVLGQGPQFIFQYYEKEERGRGNFPDRFSARQFPNYSSELNVNALLLGDSALYLCASSFTTSSGNTIYFGEGSWLTVV.

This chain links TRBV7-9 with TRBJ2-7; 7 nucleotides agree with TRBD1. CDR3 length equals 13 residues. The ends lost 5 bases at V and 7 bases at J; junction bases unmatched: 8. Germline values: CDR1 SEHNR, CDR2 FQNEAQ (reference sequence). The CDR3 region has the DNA TGTGCCAGCAGCCCGAGGGACAGCCCTGAGCAGTACTTC. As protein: CASSPRDSPEQYF.

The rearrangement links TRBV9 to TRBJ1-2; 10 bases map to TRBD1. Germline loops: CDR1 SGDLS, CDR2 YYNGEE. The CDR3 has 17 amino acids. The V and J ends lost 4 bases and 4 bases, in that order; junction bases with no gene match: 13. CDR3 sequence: CASSPRPRDRGSYGYTF. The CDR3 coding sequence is TGTGCCAGCAGCCCCAGACCCCGGGACAGGGGTTCCTATGGCTACACCTTC.

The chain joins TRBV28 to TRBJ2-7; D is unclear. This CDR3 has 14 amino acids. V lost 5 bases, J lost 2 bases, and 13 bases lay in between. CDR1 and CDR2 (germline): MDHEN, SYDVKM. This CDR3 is CASSRSQVPYEQYF. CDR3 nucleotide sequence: TGTGCCAGCAGTCGTTCCCAGGTCCCCTACGAGCAGTACTTC.

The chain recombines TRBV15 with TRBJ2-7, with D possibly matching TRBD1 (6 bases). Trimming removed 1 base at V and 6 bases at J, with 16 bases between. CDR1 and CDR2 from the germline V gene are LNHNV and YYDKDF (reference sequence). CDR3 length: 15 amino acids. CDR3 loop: CATSRGGQGMGEQYF. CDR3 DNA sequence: TGTGCCACCAGCAGAGGGGGGCAGGGGATGGGCGAGCAGTACTTC.

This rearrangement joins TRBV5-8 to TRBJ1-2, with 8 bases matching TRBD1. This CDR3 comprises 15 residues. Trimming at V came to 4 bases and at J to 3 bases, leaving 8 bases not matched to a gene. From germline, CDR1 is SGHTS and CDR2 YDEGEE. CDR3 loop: CASSPHRGGYYGYTF. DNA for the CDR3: TGTGCCAGCAGCCCACACAGGGGGGGATACTATGGCTACACCTTC.

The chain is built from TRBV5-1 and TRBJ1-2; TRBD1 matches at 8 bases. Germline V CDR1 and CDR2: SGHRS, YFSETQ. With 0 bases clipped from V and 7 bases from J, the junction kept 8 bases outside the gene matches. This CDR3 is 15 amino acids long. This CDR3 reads CASSLEGDRGFGYTF. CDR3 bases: TGCGCCAGCAGCTTGGAAGGAGACAGGGGTTTTGGCTACACCTTC. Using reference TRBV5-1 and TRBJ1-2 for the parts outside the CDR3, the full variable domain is KAGVTQTPRYLIKTRGQQVTLSCSPISGHRSVSWYQQTPGQGLQFLFEYFSETQRNKGNFPGRFSGRQFSNSRSEMNVSTLELGDSALYLCASSLEGDRGFGYTFGSGTRLTVV.

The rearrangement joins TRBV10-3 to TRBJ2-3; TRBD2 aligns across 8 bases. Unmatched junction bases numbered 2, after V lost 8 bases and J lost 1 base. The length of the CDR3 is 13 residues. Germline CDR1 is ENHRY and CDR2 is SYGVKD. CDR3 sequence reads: CAIATSGTDTQYF. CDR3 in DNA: TGTGCCATCGCGACTAGCGGCACAGATACGCAGTATTTT.

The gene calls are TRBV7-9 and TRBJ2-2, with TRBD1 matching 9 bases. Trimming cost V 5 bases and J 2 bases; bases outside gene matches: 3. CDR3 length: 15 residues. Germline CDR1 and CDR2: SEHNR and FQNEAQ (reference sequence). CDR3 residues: CASSPDRGNTGELFF. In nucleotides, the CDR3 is TGTGCCAGCAGCCCGGACAGGGGTAACACCGGGGAGCTGTTTTTT.

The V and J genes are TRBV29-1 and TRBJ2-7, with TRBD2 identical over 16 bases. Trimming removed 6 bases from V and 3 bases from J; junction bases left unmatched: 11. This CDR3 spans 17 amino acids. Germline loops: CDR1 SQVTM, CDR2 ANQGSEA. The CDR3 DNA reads TGCAGCGTCCAGGGCGGGACTAGCGGGGGGGGTAACTACGAGCAGTACTTC. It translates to CSVQGGTSGGGNYEQYF.

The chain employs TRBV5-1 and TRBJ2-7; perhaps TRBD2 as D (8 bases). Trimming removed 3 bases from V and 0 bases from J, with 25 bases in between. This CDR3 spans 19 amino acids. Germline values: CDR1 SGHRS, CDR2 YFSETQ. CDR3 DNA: TGCGCCAGCAGCTCGCCCAGGGGGGCGGCTAGCGGGCACTCCTACGAGCAGTACTTC. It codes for CASSSPRGAASGHSYEQYF.

This CDR3 reads CASTPGQGAYSPLHF. Here the CDR3 DNA reads TGTGCCAGTACCCCCGGACAGGGGGCATATTCACCCCTCCACTTT. J is TRBJ1-6 and V is TRBV19; 11 bases agree with TRBD1. The germline gives CDR1 LNHDA, CDR2 SQIVND (reference sequence). V trimming: 7 bases; J trimming: 8 bases; junction bases outside the gene matches: 7. CDR3 length: 15 residues.

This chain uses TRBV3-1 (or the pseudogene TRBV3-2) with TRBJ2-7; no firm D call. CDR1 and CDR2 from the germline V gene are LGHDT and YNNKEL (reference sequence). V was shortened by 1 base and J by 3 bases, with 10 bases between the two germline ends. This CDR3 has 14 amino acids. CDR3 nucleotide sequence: TGTGCCAGCAGCCAAGGTCTGGAGTACTACGAGCAGTACTTC. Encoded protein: CASSQGLEYYEQYF.

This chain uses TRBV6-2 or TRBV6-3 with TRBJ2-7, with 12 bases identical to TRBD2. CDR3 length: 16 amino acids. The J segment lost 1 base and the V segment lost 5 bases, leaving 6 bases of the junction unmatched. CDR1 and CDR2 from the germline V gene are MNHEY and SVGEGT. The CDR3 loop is CASSAMTSGGSYEQYF. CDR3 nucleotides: TGTGCCAGCAGTGCAATGACTAGCGGGGGATCCTACGAGCAGTACTTC.

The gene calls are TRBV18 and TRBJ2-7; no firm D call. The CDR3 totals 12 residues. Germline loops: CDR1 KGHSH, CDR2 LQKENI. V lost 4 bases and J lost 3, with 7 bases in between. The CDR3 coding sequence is TGTGCCAGCTCACTAGTCAACTACGAGCAGTACTTC. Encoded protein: CASSLVNYEQYF.

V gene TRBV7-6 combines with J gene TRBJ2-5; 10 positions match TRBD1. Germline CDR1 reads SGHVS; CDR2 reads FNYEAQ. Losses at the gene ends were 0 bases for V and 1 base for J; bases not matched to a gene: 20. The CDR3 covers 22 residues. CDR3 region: CASSLALLDLRQGAGSQETQYF. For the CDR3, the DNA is TGTGCCAGCAGCTTAGCGCTATTGGATTTAAGACAGGGGGCTGGTAGCCAAGAGACCCAGTACTTC.

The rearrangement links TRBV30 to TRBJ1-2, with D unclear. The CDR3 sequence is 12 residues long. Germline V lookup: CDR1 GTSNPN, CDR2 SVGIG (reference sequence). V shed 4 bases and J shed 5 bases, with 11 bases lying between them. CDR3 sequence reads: CAWTESSYGYTF. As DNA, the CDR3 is TGTGCCTGGACCGAGTCGTCATATGGCTACACCTTC. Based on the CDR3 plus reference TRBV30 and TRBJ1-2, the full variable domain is SQTIHQWPATLVQPVGSPLSLECTVEGTSNPNLYWYRQAAGRGLQLLFYSVGIGQISSEVPQNLSASRPQDRQFILSSKKLLLSDSGFYLCAWTESSYGYTFGSGTRLTVV.

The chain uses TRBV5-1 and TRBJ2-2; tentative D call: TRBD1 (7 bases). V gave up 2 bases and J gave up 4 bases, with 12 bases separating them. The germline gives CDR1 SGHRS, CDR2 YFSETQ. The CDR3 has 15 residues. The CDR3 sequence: CASSLAGGGTGELFF. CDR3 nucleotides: TGCGCCAGCAGCTTAGCAGGGGGAGGCACCGGGGAGCTGTTTTTT.

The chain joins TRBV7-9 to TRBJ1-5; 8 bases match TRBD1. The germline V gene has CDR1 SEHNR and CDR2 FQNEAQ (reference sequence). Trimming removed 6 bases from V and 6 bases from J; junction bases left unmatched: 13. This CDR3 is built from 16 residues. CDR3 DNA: TGTGCCAGCAGTCCCCCCGCGGACAGGGAAGGTCAGCCCCAGCATTTT. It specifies CASSPPADREGQPQHF.

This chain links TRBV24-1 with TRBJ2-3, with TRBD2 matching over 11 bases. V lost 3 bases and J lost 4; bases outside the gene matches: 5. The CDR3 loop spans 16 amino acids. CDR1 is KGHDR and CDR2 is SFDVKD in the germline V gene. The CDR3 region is CATSDVGSGGADTQYF. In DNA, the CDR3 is TGTGCCACCAGTGATGTAGGTAGCGGGGGGGCAGATACGCAGTATTTT.

CDR3 sequence (DNA): TGTGCCAGCAGCTCGACAGGGGGGGCAAATCAGCCCCAGCATTTT. Translation gives CASSSTGGANQPQHF. The J gene is TRBJ1-5, the V gene TRBV7-9; 9 bases align to TRBD1. The V and J ends lost 4 bases and 4 bases, in that order; junction bases with no gene match: 5. From germline, CDR1 is SEHNR and CDR2 FQNEAQ (reference sequence). The CDR3 sequence is 15 residues long. Combining the CDR3 with reference TRBV7-9 and TRBJ1-5 gives the whole variable domain DTGVSQNPRHKITKRGQNVTFRCDPISEHNRLYWYRQTLGQGPEFLTYFQNEAQLEKSRLLSDRFSAERPKGSFSTLEIQRTEQGDSAMYLCASSSTGGANQPQHFGDGTRLSIL.

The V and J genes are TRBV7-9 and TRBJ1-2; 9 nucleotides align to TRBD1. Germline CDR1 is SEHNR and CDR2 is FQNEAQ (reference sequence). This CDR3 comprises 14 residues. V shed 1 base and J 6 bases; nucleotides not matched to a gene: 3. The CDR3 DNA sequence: TGTGCCAGCAGCTTAGGACAGGGGGTGGATGGCTACACCTTC. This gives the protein CASSLGQGVDGYTF.

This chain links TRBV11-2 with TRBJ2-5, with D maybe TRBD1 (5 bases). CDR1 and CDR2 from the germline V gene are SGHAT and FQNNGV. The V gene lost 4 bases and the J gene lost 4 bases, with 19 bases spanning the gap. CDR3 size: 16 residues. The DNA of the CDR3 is TGTGCCAGCAGCTCTGACGCAGGGCCGTGGGCAGAGACCCAGTACTTC. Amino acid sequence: CASSSDAGPWAETQYF.